This T cell receptor beta chain was captured by sequencing in a study of blood T cell dynamics during melanoma immunotherapy. Study at large: Metastatic melanoma patients received first-line pembrolizumab or nivolumab plus ipilimumab. Study-wide results and limits: It remained unknown if the driving T cell clones were melanoma-specific. Disease-control patients' PBMC repertoires became either more clonal or more diverse at W3.

Sequencing used immunoSEQ multiplex PCR; TCRdb keeps in-frame clones, though not all of them. The table has more than 6,500 clones, roughly four fifths seen once. Time point reported: pre-treatment baseline. Prior systemic cancer therapy, immunosuppressant use and other active malignancies excluded patients. The germline gives CDR1 SQVTM, CDR2 ANQGSEA. The CDR3 spans 12 residues. V shed 7 bases and J shed 5 bases, with 14 bases lying between them. In regard to this clone: Its specificity is not known.

The receptor comes from a human donor with melanoma. The chain combines TRBV29-1 with TRBJ1-1, with TRBD1 as a possible D gene (5 bases). The material sequenced was blood, taken from a patient treated with checkpoint blockade. Here the CDR3 reads CSGQSSGTEAFF. The CDR3, as DNA: TGCAGCGGACAGTCCTCAGGGACTGAAGCTTTCTTT.